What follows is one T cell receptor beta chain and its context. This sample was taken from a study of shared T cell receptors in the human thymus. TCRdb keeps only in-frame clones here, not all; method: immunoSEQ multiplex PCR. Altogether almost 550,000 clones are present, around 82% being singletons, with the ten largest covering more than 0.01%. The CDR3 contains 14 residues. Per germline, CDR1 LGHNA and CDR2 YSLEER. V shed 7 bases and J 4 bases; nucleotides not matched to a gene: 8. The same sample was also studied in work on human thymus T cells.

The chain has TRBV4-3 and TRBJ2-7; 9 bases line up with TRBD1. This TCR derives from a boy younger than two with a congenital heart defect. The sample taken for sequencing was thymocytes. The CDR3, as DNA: TGCGCCAGCACCCCGGGACAGGGTAGGTACGAGCAGTACTTC. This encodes CASTPGQGRYEQYF.